This note documents a single T cell receptor beta chain sequence. There is no known antigen for this receptor. No qualities accompany the bases; no much larger clone lies one base away. This sample is drawn from a study of cytomegalovirus exposure and HLA in healthy donors (dated by TCRdb to the late 2010s). For the wider study: According to an earlier analysis of a few hundred of the donors, about 179 million T cells yielded 100 million or so unique TCR beta sequences and approximately 300 Gb of sequence data. Around 330 gigabases of sequencing data and around 80 million unique TCR sequences made up an early release that covered fewer than 650 HLA-typed donors. The genetic ancestry cluster associated with self-reported Caucasian donors included roughly four fifths of the 398 genotyped donors. The study was designed to test whether signatures of past pathogen exposure could be identified by cataloging public T cell receptors. The study profiled the T cell repertoires of under 850 subjects by immunosequencing and related them to cytomegalovirus serostatus. Besides the first cohort of approximately 710 subjects, a separate validation cohort made up of 120 different subjects was used. To predict cytomegalovirus infection status, the study combined high-throughput TCR immunosequencing, statistical association of individual TCRs with disease status, and machine learning. To study patterns of TCR occurrence, a later analysis re-analyzed previously published TCR beta repertoires from several hundred donors and added high-resolution HLA genotyping. Rather than drawing on any new phenotypic data, the later analysis identified candidate immune exposures from TCR beta sequences and the way those sequences occurred across donors. An earlier analysis of several hundred of the donors used high-throughput TCR beta sequencing to judge whether each TCR beta V gene segment behaved as functional or pseudogenic. Donor age, sex, ethnicity and CMV serostatus were compiled together with the repertoire data. Genome-wide SNP genotypes for about 65% of the 666 donors were used in a later genetic analysis, which treated that subset as a discovery cohort. Every repertoire in the discovery cohort had been generated on one and the same sequencing platform. Class I and class II HLA loci were covered by the typing at four-digit resolution. Typing coverage differed by locus: A, B, C, DRB1 and DQB1 were typed in about 620-630 donors, DQA1 in 500 to 550, DPA1 in roughly 590, and DPB1 in about 450. Roughly 5 DR-DQ haplotypes were handled as single units for association and clustering, since linkage in the cohort was strong. On average, 235,054 unique TCR beta nucleotide sequences were sequenced per donor among 398 genotyped donors of the cohort, with roughly 19% of those sequences being non-productive.

The protocol used for the library was the immunoSEQ multiplex PCR assay. The multiplex PCR relied on a mix of 60 forward primers for TCR Vbeta segments and 13 reverse primers for TCR Jbeta segments. Amplification of the CDR3 region of rearranged TCR beta genes was performed with a multiplex PCR assay on genomic DNA. The amplified TCR beta libraries were sequenced on the Illumina HiSeq System as 87-base-pair reads. Per the authors' processing: A later analysis tallied 80 million to 95 million unique TCR beta chains across the roughly 610 repertoires, and about 12 million of those chains were shared by two or more donors. A nearest-neighbor algorithm error-corrected the raw reads and collapsed the reads into unique sequences, merging closely related sequences to remove PCR and sequencing errors. Alignment of CDR3 sequences to IMGT reference sequences was used to assign V, D and J gene segments. For a sequence to be retained, at least a six-nucleotide match to both a V gene segment and a J gene segment was required. Rearrangements were called productive when the CDR3 lacked stop codons and stayed in frame with V and J; all others were non-productive. Following IMGT convention, CDR3 was defined as the stretch from the second conserved V-encoded cysteine up to the conserved J-encoded phenylalanine. Sequences without an unambiguous match to a single V gene segment were excluded from the earlier analysis of 587 of the donors. In an earlier analysis of several hundred of the donors, V segments were called functional above 56.7% productive rearrangements and were called segregating when the between-donor standard deviation exceeded 5%. To diagnose cytomegalovirus status from the catalog of TCR beta chain sequences, a statistical classification framework was built. In a later analysis, V and J genes were assigned by comparing TCR nucleotide sequences against IMGT/GENE-DB human TR gene sequences. In a later analysis, CDR3 sequences and most-parsimonious VDJ recombination scenarios were assigned using the TCRdist pipeline. A later analysis defined each TCR beta chain by its CDR3 amino acid sequence plus V-gene family, and excluded reads lacking a unique V-gene family. A later analysis removed several hundred highly shared, low-generation-probability nucleotide sequences to deal with suspected cross-contamination and a sequencing artifact. For each public chain, a later analysis derived a clonal expansion index from normalized ranks of inferred template counts within each repertoire. In a later analysis, generation probabilities were computed with a VDJ recombination model fitted to out-of-frame rearrangements, and the resulting probabilities were checked against IGoR. A later analysis scored TCR-TCR, TCR-HLA and TCR-CMV co-occurrence with hypergeometric tests, applying a repertoire-size bias correction to TCR pairs. In a later analysis, false discovery rates were estimated by permuting HLA or CMV assignments 20 times. In a later analysis, co-occurring TCRs were grouped with DBSCAN, and TCRdist sequence similarity was added when clustering was performed within HLA-allele-positive subsets. Repertoires with fewer than 30,000 or more than 120,000 public chains were left out of co-occurrence clustering, as were roughly five repertoires with anomalous nucleotide sharing. TCRdb stores this immuneACCESS table with in-frame sequences only. Part of the clones is absent; in the studies checked, under half of the shortfall reflects unresolved V genes, and no reason is known for the rest. V, J and clone size are taken as reported in that table, and D and trimming were inferred from the DNA itself. This sample comprises more than 200,000 clones, 60% to 80% of them detected only once. The ten top clones hold roughly 2% of the sample.

For CDR1 and CDR2, the germline V gene (reference sequence) lists MNHEY and SMNVEV. Trimmed from V: 5 bases; trimmed from J: 4 bases; junction bases lacking a gene match: 17. Inclusive of the bounding cysteine and phenylalanine, the CDR3 is 18 residues long. The kept DNA is CDR3 alone, 54 bases in frame from the first base. In total, roughly 670 healthy bone marrow donors made up the cohort. All cohort members were sampled while nominally healthy, although unrecorded immune exposures were likely present. The donor tested CMV seronegative, placing the donor among the 350 or so seronegative members of the cohort. Each donor provided a peripheral blood sample, and peripheral blood mononuclear cells were used for TCR beta sequencing. The Qiagen DNeasy Blood Extraction Kit was used to extract genomic DNA from the blood cell samples. The paper as a whole reports these results and caveats: In a later analysis, TCR association rates were found to vary across HLA loci, with the most associated TCRs seen for DRB1 alleles and the fewest for HLA-C alleles. A cluster of highly shared sequence variants was judged likely to represent a technical artifact of the sequencing pipeline. According to a later genetic analysis, donors in an Asian-associated ancestry cluster had fewer N-insertions in productive TCRs than the roughly 700-donor mean. The authors suggested that the approach could potentially be generalized to other disease states and immunological phenotypes. Because HLA typing was unavailable for some donors at each locus, only the typed subset was used in association tests. Specific HLA alleles were associated with 18,000 or so TCR beta sequences at a false discovery rate of 0.05 in a later analysis. This cohort had only TCR beta chains sequenced, and the lack of alpha or paired-chain data limited which features could be detected. Roughly 15 rarely observed V segments, including chromosome 9 orphons, were excluded from the earlier analysis of 550 to 700 of the donors because counts were too low. Linkage disequilibrium might explain the correlated functional status among segregating V segments, but an unknown experimental factor could not be excluded. A further reported finding was that TCR beta sequences accurately predicted the HLA-A and HLA-B alleles for most subjects in the first cohort. Some IMGT-functional V segments, including TRBV6-2 and TRBV6-3, could not be told apart with the 87-base-pair reads, so those segments were excluded. An association between a missense DCLRE1C variant and V-gene and J-gene trimming of TCR beta chains was found in a later genetic analysis and replicated in an independent cohort. Most TCR sequences were seen in very few donors, while some public TCRs were found in many individuals. In both the original and validation cohorts, the classifier was reported to diagnose cytomegalovirus status with high specificity and sensitivity. In a later analysis, HLA-associated TCR beta chains were found to be more clonally expanded and to have lower generation probabilities than equally common non-associated chains. Broadly in line with IMGT annotations, most TCR beta V segments showed up in productive rearrangements about 87% or about 30% of the time in an earlier analysis of 450 to 750 of the donors. For the cohort, immune exposure information was limited to CMV serostatus. The study listed approximately 160 TCR beta chains as associated with cytomegalovirus. Strong co-occurrence of HLA alleles, especially DR and DQ, made assigning TCR associations to individual alleles difficult. Three of the identified cytomegalovirus-associated TCR beta chains were confirmed in vitro to be specific for cytomegalovirus antigens. According to a later analysis, parvovirus B19, influenza, CMV and Epstein-Barr virus appeared linked to several top co-occurrence clusters. The presence/absence analyses assumed that sequencing depth was roughly uniform across donors, and that assumption may not be true. According to a later analysis, most CMV-associated TCR beta chains appeared to be HLA-restricted, and the HLA associations seemed to be driven largely by CMV exposure.

Sequencing was performed on PBMCs. The rearrangement combines TRBV27 with TRBJ1-5, with 7 bases aligning to TRBD1. The source of this sequence is a man younger than 35 in good health and CMV-seronegative. The nucleotides read TGTGCCAGCAGTAACTTACCCGGGACAGCCGAAGGAAATCAGCCCCAGCATTTT. This yields the protein CASSNLPGTAEGNQPQHF.